The clone carrying this T cell receptor beta chain was seen only a few times. Antigen specificity is unknown. This sample is part of a study of human T cells and chemical hapten exposure. Study-wide findings and caveats: As the donors had alopecia, their immune response may differ from healthy people's. DPC sensitization produced no change in TCRs with frequency above 1 in 1000.

Stated time point: patch test 2, 6 weeks after DPC sensitization. The treatment is: therapeutic diphenylcyclopropenone sensitization with weekly scalp DPC. This CDR3 contains 14 residues. From germline, CDR1 is SQVTM and CDR2 ANQGSEA. V lost 3 bases and J 0 bases, leaving 9 bases between the germline ends. For the library, individual cDNA molecules each received unique molecular identifiers. TCRdb reprocessed the RACE reads with MiXCR, giving one entry per CDR3 protein. Of 95,000 or so distinct CDR3 sequences in the sample, about an eighth were seen once. This chain links TRBV29-1 with TRBJ2-4; weak D call: TRBD1 (5 bases). Sequences were derived from whole blood, sampled in connection with sensitization to the hapten diphenylcyclopropenone (DPC). This clonotype originated in a woman in her thirties or forties with alopecia areata. Some clones in this sample may be carry-over from other donors' samples. The CDR3 sequence is CSVEVGEAKNIQYF. CDR3 DNA: TGCAGCGTTGAGGTAGGGGAAGCCAAAAACATTCAGTACTTC. Combining the CDR3 with reference TRBV29-1 and TRBJ2-4 gives the whole variable domain SAVISQKPSRDICQRGTSLTIQCQVDSQVTMMFWYRQQPGQSLTLIATANQGSEATYESGFVIDKFPISRPNLTFSTLTVSNMSPEDSSIYLCSVEVGEAKNIQYFGAGTRLSVL.